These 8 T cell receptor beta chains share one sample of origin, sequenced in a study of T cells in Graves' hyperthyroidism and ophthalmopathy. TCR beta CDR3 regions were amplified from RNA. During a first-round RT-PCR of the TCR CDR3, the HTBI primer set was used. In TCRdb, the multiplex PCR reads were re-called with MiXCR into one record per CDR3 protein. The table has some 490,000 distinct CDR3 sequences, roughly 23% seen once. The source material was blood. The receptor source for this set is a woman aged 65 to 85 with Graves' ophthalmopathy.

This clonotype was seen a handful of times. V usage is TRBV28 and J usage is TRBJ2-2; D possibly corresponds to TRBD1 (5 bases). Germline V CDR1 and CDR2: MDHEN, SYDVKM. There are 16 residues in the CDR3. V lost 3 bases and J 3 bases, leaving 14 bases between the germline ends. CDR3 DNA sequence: TGTGCCAGCAGTTTTACGGCCACAGGTGACACCGGGGAGCTGTTTTTT. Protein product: CASSFTATGDTGELFF. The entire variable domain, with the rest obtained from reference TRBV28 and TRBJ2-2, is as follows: DVKVTQSSRYLVKRTGEKVFLECVQDMDHENMFWYRQDPGLGLRLIYFSYDVKMKEKGDIPEGYSVSREKKERFSLILESASTNQTSMYLCASSFTATGDTGELFFGEGSRLTVL.

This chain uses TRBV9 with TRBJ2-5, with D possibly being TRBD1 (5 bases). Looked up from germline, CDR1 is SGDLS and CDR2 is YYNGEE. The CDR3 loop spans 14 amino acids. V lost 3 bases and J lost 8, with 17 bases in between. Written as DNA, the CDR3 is TGTGCCAGCAGCGCCACCCCATCCCAGGGAACCCAGTACTTC. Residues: CASSATPSQGTQYF.

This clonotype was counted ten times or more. In nucleotides, the CDR3 is TGCAGTGCTAGAGGTCGGGGCGCGGGGTGGCTGGAGACCCAGTACTTC. Its protein is CSARGRGAGWLETQYF. The chain is built from TRBV20-1 and TRBJ2-5; possible D gene TRBD2, 6 bases. The germline CDR1 and CDR2 sequences are DFQATT and SNEGSKA (reference sequence). This CDR3 is 16 amino acids long. The ends were cut back, 1 base at V and 5 bases at J, with 20 bases in the middle.

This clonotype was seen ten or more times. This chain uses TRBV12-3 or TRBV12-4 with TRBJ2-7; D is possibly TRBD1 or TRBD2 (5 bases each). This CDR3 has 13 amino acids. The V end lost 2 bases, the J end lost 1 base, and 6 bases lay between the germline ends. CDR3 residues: CASSLWGSYEQYF. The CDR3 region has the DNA TGTGCCAGCAGTTTATGGGGGTCCTACGAGCAGTACTTC.

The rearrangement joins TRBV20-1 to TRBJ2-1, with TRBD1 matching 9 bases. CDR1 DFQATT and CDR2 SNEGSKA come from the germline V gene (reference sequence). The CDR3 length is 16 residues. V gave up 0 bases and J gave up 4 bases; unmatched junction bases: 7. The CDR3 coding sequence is TGCAGTGCTAGAGACCCGGGACAGGGACATTACAATGAGCAGTTCTTC. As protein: CSARDPGQGHYNEQFF.

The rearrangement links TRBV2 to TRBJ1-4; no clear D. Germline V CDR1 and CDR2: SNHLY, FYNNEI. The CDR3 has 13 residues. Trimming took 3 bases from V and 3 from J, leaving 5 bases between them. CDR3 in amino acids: CASSDISNEKLFF. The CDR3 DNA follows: TGTGCCAGCAGTGACATTTCTAATGAAAAACTGTTTTTT.

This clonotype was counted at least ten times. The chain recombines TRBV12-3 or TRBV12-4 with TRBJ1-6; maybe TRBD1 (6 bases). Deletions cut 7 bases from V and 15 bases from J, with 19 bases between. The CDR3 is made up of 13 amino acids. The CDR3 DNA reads TGTGCCAGCACCCGGTCTGGGACAAGGCGCCTCCACTTT. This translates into CASTRSGTRRLHF.

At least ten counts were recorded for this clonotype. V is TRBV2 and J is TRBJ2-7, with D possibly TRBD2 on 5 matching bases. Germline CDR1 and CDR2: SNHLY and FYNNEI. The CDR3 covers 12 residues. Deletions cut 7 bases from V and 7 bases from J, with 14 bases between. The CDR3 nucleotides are TGTGCCAGCATCGGTCGAGGGTGGGAGCAGTACTTC. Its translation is CASIGRGWEQYF.